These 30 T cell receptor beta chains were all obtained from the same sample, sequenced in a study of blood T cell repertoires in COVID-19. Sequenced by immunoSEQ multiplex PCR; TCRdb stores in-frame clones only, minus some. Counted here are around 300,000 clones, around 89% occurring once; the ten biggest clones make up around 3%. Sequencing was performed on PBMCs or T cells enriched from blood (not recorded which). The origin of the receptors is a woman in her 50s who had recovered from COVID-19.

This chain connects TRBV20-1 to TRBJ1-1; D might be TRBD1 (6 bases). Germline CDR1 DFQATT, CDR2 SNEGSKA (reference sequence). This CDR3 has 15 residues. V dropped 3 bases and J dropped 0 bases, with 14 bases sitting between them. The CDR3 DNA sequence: TGCAGTGCTAGTCAGGGACATCATATGAACACTGAAGCTTTCTTT. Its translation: CSASQGHHMNTEAFF.

The CDR3 bases are TGTGCCAGCAGTGATCTTATAGGTCCACGAGGGGAAAAACTGTTTTTT. Encoded protein: CASSDLIGPRGEKLFF. The chain uses TRBV2 and TRBJ1-4, with no clear D. In germline, CDR1 is SNHLY, CDR2 FYNNEI. Deletions cut 3 bases from V and 8 bases from J, with 19 bases between. The length of the CDR3 is 16 residues.

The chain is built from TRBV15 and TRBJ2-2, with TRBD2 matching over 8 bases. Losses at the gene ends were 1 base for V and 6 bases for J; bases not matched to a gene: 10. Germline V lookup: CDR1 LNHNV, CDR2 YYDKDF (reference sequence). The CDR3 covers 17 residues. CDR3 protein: CATSRGGMTGGSGELFF. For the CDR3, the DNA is TGTGCCACCAGCAGAGGGGGTATGACGGGAGGGTCCGGGGAGCTGTTTTTT.

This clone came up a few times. The CDR3 is CASSRQTGFSYEQYF. Here the CDR3 DNA reads TGTGCCAGCAGTAGACAGACAGGGTTCTCCTACGAGCAGTACTTC. V and J are TRBV28 and TRBJ2-7, with 7 bases matching TRBD1. Per the germline V gene, CDR1 is MDHEN and CDR2 is SYDVKM. The CDR3 totals 15 residues. Trimming cost V 5 bases and J 0 bases; bases outside gene matches: 7.

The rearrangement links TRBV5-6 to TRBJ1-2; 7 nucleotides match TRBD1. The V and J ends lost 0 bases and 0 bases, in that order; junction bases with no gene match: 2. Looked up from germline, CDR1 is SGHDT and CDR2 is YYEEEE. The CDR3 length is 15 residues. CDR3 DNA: TGTGCCAGCAGCTTGGGGGACAGAACTAACTATGGCTACACCTTC. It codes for CASSLGDRTNYGYTF.

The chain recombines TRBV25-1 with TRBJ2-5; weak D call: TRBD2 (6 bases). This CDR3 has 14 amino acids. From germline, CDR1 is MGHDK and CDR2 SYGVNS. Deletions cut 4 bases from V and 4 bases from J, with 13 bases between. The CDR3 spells CASSVGSLSETQYF. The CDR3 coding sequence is TGTGCCAGCAGTGTCGGGAGCCTTTCAGAGACCCAGTACTTC. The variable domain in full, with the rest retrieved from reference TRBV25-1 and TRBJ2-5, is EADIYQTPRYLVIGTGKKITLECSQTMGHDKMYWYQQDPGMELHLIHYSYGVNSTEKGDLSSESTVSRIRTEHFPLTLESARPSHTSQYLCASSVGSLSETQYFGPGTRLLVL.

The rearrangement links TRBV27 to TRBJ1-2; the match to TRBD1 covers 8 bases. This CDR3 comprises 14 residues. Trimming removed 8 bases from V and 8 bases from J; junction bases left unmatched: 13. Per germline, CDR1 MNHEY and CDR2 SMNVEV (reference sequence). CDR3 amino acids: CASGKSGGAGGYTF. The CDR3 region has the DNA TGTGCCAGCGGAAAATCAGGGGGCGCAGGGGGCTACACCTTC.

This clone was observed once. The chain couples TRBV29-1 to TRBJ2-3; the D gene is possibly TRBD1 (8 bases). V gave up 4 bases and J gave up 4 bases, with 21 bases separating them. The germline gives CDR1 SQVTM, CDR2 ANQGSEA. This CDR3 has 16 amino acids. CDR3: CSVGPGGGRIPDTQYF. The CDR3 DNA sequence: TGCAGCGTTGGCCCAGGGGGCGGGAGAATCCCAGATACGCAGTATTTT.

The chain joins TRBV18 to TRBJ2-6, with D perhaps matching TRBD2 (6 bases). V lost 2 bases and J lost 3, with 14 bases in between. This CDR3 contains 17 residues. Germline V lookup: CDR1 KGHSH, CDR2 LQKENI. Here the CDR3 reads CASSPTGFGSGANVLTF. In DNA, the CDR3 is TGTGCCAGCTCACCAACGGGGTTCGGGAGTGGGGCCAACGTCCTGACTTTC. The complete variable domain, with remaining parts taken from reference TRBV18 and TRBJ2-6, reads NAGVMQNPRHLVRRRGQEARLRCSPMKGHSHVYWYRQLPEEGLKFMVYLQKENIIDESGMPKERFSAEFPKEGPSILRIQQVVRGDSAAYFCASSPTGFGSGANVLTFGAGSRLTVL.

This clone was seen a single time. Here the CDR3 DNA reads TGTGCCAGCAGCACATCAGATGCCGGGGAGCTGTTTTTT. This sequence encodes CASSTSDAGELFF. This chain links TRBV7-9 with TRBJ2-2, with no clear D. The CDR3 is 13 amino acids. CDR1 and CDR2 (germline): SEHNR, FQNEAQ (reference sequence). Trimming cost V 5 bases and J 6 bases, with 10 bases left between them.

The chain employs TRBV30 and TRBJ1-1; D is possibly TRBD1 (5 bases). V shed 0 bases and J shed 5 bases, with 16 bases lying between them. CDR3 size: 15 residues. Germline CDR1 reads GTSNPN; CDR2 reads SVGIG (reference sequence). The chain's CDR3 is CAWSVPLSGGTEAFF. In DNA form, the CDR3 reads TGTGCCTGGAGTGTACCCTTGTCCGGGGGGACTGAAGCTTTCTTT.

The CDR3 reads CSVVVTTGTEAFF. The CDR3 DNA sequence: TGCAGCGTTGTAGTAACTACAGGTACTGAAGCTTTCTTT. The J gene is TRBJ1-1, the V gene TRBV29-1; D is possibly TRBD1 (5 bases). In germline, CDR1 is SQVTM, CDR2 ANQGSEA. Trimming shortened V by 4 bases and J by 5 bases, and 14 bases separated the two germline ends. CDR3 length equals 13 residues.

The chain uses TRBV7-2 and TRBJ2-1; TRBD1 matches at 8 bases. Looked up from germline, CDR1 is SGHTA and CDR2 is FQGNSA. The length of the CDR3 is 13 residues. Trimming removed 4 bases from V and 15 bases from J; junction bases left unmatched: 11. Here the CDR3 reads CASSYGTGSRPFF. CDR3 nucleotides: TGTGCCAGCAGCTACGGGACAGGTTCGCGTCCGTTCTTC.

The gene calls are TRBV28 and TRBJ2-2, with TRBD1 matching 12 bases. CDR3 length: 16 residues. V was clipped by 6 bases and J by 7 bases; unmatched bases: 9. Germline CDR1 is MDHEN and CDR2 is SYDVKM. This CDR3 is CASSERGQGAFGELFF. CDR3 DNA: TGTGCCAGCAGCGAACGGGGACAGGGGGCGTTCGGGGAGCTGTTTTTT.

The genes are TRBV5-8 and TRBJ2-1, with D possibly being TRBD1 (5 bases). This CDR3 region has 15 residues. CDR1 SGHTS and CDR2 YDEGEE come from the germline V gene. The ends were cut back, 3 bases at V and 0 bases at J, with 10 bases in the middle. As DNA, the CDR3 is TGTGCCAGCAGCTGGGGCGGCTTCTCCTACAATGAGCAGTTCTTC. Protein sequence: CASSWGGFSYNEQFF.

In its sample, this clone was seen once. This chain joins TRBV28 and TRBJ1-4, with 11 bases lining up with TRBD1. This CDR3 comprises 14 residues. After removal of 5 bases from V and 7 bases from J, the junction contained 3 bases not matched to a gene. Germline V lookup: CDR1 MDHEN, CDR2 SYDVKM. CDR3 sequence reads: CASSIGTGGEKLFF. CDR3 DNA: TGTGCCAGCAGTATAGGGACAGGGGGTGAAAAACTGTTTTTT.

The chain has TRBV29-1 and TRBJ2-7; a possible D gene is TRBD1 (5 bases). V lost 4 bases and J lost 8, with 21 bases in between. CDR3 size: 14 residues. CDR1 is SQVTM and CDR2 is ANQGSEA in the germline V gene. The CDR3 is CSVATSGQERKQYF. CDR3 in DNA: TGCAGCGTTGCGACCTCCGGACAAGAGCGTAAGCAGTACTTC.

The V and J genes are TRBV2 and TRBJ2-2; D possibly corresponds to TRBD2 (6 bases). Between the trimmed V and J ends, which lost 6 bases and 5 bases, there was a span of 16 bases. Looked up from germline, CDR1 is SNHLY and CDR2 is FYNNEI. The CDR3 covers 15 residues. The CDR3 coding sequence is TGTGCCAGCAGGGTAGCCGGGACTCCTACCGGGGAGCTGTTTTTT. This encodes CASRVAGTPTGELFF.

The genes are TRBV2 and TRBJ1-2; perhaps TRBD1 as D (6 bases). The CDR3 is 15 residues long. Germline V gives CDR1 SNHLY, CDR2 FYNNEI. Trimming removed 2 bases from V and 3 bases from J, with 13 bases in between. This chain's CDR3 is CASSETLGQYYGYTF. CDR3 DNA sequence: TGTGCCAGCAGTGAAACTTTAGGACAGTACTATGGCTACACCTTC.

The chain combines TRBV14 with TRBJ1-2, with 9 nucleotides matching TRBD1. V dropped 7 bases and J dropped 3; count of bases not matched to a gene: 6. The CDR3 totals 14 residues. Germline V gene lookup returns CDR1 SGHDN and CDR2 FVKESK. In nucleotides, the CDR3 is TGTGCCAGCACCTGGGACAGGGTGGACTATGGCTACACCTTC. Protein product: CASTWDRVDYGYTF.

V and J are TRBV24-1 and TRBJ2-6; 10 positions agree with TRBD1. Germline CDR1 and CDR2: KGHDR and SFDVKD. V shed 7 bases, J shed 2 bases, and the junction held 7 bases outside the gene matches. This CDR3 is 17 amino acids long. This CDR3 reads CATSGDRGSAGANVLTF. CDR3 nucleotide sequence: TGTGCCACCAGCGGGGACAGGGGATCAGCTGGGGCCAACGTCCTGACTTTC.

The CDR3 region has the DNA TGTGCCAGCAGTTCCCGACAGGGGGCGCGGAATCAGCCCCAGCATTTT. Translation gives CASSSRQGARNQPQHF. The rearrangement joins TRBV7-8 to TRBJ1-5; 10 bases line up with TRBD1. Trimming at V came to 6 bases and at J to 4 bases, leaving 9 bases not matched to a gene. The CDR3 is made up of 16 amino acids. The V gene's germline CDR1 is SGHVS and CDR2 FQNEAQ.

The CDR3 coding sequence is TGTGCCAGCAGCTTATCTGGCGGGAGCAGGTCAGATACGCAGTATTTT. Its translation is CASSLSGGSRSDTQYF. The chain employs TRBV7-3 and TRBJ2-3; 7 bases fit TRBD2. Germline CDR1 SGHTA, CDR2 FQGTGA. The CDR3 runs to 16 residues. Trimming took 2 bases from V and 4 from J; bases not matched to a gene: 9.

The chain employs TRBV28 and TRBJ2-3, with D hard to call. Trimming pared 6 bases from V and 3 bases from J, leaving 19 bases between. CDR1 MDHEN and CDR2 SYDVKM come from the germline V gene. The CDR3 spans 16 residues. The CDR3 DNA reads TGTGCCAGCAGCACTCCCACCTTCCCGTGGACAGATACGCAGTATTTT. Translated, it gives CASSTPTFPWTDTQYF.

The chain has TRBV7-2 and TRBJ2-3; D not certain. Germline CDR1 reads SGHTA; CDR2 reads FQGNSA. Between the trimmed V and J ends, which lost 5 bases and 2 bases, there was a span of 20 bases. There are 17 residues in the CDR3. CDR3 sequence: CASSLDLRFILTDTQYF. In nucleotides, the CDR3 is TGTGCCAGCAGCCTAGATTTGCGGTTTATTCTCACAGATACGCAGTATTTT. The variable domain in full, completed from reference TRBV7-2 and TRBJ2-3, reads GAGVSQSPSNKVTEKGKDVELRCDPISGHTALYWYRQSLGQGLEFLIYFQGNSAPDKSGLPSDRFSAERTGGSVSTLTIQRTQQEDSAVYLCASSLDLRFILTDTQYFGPGTRLTVL.

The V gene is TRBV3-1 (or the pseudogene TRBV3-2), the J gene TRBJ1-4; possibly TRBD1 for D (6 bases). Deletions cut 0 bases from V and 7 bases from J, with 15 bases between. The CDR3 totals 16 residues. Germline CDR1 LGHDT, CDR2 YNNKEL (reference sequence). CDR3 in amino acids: CASSQDLTRGTEKLFF. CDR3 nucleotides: TGTGCCAGCAGCCAAGATTTAACCAGGGGTACTGAAAAACTGTTTTTT.

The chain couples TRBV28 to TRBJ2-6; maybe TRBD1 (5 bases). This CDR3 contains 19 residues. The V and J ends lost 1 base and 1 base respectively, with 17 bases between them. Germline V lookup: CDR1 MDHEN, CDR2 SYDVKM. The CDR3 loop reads CASSLFDLQDTSGANVLTF. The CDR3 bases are TGTGCCAGCAGTTTATTCGATCTTCAGGACACTTCTGGGGCCAACGTCCTGACTTTC.

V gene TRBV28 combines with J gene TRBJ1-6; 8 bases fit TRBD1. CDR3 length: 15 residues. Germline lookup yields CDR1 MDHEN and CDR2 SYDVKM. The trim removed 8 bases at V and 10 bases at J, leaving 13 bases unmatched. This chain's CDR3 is CASARPGQAPSPLHF. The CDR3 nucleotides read TGTGCCAGCGCCAGACCGGGACAGGCGCCATCACCCCTCCACTTT.

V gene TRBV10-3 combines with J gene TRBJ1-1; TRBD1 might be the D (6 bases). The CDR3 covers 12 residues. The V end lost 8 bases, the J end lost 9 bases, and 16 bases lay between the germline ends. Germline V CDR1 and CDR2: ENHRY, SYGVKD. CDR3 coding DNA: TGTGCCATCTCCAACAGGGTATGGCAAGCTTTCTTT. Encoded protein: CAISNRVWQAFF.

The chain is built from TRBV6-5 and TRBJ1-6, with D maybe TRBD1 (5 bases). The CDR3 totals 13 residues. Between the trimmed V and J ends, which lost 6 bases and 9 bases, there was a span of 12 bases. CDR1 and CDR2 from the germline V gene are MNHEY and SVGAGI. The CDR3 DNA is TGTGCCAGCAGGCGGGACTTCGCTTCACCCCTCCACTTT. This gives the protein CASRRDFASPLHF.